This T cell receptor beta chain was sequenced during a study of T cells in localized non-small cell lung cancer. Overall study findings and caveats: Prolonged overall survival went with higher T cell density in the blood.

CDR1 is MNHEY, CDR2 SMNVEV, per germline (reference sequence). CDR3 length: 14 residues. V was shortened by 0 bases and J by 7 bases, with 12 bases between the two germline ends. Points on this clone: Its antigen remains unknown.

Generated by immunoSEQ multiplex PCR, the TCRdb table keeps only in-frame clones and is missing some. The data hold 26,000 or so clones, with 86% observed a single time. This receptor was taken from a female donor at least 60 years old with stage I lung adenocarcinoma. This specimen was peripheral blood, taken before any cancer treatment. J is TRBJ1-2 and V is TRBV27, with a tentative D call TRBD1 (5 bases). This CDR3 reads CASSLSGAGGGYTF. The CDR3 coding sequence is TGTGCCAGCAGTTTATCAGGGGCCGGGGGTGGCTACACCTTC.